This T cell receptor beta chain stems from a study of T cells after posttransplantation cyclophosphamide. Cyclophosphamide on days +3 and +4 followed busulfan-fludarabine conditioning and a marrow graft. Libraries were prepared by immunoSEQ multiplex PCR; TCRdb keeps only in-frame clonotypes and omits some of them. The table shows under 25,000 clones, with less than 80% occurring only once. CDR3 length: 15 residues. Germline V gene lookup returns CDR1 SGHNT and CDR2 YYREEE (reference sequence). J was trimmed by 8 bases and V by 0 bases; bases with no gene match: 4. Concerning this clone itself: Its matching antigen is unknown.

The study's findings and limits: Recipient CMV seropositivity and CMV reactivation strongly tracked TRB clonality.

This TCR derives from a male patient younger than 45 who received an allogeneic stem cell transplant from a related donor, was CMV-positive, and had acute GVHD only. The graft donor may have given rise to some T cells. The material sequenced was PBMCs, taken after an allogeneic stem cell transplant with post-transplant cyclophosphamide. The chain is built from TRBV5-4 and TRBJ2-1, with TRBD2 identical over 11 bases. The chain's CDR3 is CASSLGLAGGHEQFF. The DNA for the CDR3 is TGTGCCAGCAGCTTGGGTCTAGCGGGGGGTCATGAGCAGTTCTTC. Complete variable domain (other parts from reference TRBV5-4 and TRBJ2-1): ETGVTQSPTHLIKTRGQQVTLRCSSQSGHNTVSWYQQALGQGPQFIFQYYREEENGRGNFPPRFSGLQFPNYSSELNVNALELDDSALYLCASSLGLAGGHEQFFGPGTRLTVL.